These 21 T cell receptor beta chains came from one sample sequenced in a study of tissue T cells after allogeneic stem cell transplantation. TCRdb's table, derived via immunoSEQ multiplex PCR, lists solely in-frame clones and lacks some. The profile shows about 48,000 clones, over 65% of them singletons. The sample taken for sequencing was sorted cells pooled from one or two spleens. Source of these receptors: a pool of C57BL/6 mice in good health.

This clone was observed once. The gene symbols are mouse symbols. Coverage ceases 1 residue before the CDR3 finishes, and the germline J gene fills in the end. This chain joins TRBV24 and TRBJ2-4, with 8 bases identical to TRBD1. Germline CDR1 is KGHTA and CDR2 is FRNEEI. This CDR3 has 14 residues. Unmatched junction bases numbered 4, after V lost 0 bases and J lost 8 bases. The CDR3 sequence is CASSLYRQGFTLYF. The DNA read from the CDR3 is TGTGCCAGCAGTCTGTATCGACAGGGGTTCACCTTGTAC.

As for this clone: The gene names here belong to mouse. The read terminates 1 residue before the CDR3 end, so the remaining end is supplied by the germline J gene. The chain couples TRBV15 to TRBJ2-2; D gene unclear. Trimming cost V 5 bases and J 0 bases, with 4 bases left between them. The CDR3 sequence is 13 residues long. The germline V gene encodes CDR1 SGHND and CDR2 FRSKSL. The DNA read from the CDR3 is TGTGCCAGCAGTCCCTCAAACACCGGGCAGCTCTAC. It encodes CASSPSNTGQLY. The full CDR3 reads CASSPSNTGQLYF. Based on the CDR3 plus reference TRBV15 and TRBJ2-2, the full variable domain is DAGVTQTPRHEVAEKGQTIILKCEPVSGHNDLFWYRQTKIQGLELLSYFRSKSLMEDGGAFKDRFKAEMLNSSFSTLKIQPTEPKDSAVYLCASSPSNTGQLYFGEGSKLTVL.

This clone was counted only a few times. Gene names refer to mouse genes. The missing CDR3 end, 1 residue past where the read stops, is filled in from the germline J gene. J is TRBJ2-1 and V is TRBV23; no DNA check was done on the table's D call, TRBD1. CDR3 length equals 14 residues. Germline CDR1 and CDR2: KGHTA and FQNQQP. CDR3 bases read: TGCTCCAGCAGTCAAAGGGGTAACTATGCTGAGCAGTTC. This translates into CSSSQRGNYAEQF. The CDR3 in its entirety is CSSSQRGNYAEQFF.

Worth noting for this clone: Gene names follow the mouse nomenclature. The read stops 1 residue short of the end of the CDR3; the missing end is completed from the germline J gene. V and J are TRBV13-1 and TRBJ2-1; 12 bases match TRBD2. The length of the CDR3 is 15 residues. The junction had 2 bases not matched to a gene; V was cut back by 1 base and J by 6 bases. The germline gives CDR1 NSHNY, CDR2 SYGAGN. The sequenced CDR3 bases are TGTGCCAGCAGTGATAGACTGGGGGGGCTTGCTGAGCAGTTC. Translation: CASSDRLGGLAEQF. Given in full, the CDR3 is CASSDRLGGLAEQFF.

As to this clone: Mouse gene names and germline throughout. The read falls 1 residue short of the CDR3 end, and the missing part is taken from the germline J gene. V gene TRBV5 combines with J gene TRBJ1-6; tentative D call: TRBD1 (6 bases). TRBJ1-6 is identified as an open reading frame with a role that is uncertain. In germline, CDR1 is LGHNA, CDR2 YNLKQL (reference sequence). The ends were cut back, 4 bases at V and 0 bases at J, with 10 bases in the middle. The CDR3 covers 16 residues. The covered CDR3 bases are TGTGCCAGCAGCCCCCGGACAGCTTCCTATAATTCGCCCCTCTAC. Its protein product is CASSPRTASYNSPLY. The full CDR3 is CASSPRTASYNSPLYF.

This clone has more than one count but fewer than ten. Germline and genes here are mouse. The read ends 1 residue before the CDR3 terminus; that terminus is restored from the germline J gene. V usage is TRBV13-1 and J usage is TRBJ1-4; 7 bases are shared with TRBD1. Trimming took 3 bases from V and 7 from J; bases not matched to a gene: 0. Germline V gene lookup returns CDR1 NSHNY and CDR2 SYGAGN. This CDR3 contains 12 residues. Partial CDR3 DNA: TGTGCCAGCAGTGGACAGGGCGAAAGATTATTT. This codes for CASSGQGERLF. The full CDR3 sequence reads CASSGQGERLFF.

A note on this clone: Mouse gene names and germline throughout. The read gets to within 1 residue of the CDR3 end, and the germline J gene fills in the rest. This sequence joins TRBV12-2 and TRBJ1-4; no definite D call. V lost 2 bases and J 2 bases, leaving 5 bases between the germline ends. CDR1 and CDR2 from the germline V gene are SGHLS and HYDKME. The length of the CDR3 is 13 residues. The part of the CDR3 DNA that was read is TGTGCCAGCTCTCGGCAATCCAACGAAAGATTATTT. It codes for CASSRQSNERLF. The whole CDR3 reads CASSRQSNERLFF.

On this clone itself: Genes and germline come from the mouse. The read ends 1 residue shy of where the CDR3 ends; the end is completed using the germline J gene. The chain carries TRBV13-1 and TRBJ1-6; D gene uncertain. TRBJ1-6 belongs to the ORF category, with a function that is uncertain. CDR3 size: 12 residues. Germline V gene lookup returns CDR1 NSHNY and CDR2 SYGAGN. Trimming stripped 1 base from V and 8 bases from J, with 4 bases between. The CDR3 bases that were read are TGTGCCAGCAGTGATTGGGATTCGCCCCTCTAC. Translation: CASSDWDSPLY. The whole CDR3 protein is CASSDWDSPLYF.

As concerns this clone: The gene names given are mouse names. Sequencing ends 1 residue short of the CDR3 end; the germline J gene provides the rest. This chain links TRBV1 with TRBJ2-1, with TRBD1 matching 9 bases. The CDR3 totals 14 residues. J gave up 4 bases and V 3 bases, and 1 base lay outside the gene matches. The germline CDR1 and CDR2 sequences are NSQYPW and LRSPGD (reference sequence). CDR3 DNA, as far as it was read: TGCACCTGCAGTGCCGGGACAGGGTATGCTGAGCAGTTC. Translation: CTCSAGTGYAEQF. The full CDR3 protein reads CTCSAGTGYAEQFF.

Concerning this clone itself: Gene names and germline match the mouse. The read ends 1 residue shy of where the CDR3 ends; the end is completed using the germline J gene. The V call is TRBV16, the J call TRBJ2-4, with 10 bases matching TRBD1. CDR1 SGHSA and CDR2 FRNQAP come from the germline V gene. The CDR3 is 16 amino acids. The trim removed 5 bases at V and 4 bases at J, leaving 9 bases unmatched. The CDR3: CASSRDRGVRENTLYF. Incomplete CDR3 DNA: TGTGCAAGCAGCCGGGACAGGGGAGTGAGGGAAAACACCTTGTAC.

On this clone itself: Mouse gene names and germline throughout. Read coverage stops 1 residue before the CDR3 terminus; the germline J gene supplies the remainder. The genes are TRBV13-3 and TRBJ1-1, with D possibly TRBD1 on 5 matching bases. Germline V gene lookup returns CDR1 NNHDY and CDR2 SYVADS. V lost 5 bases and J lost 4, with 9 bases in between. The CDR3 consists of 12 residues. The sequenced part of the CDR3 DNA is TGTGCCAGCAGGAGTCAGGGCACAGAAGTCTTC. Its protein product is CASRSQGTEVF. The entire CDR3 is CASRSQGTEVFF.

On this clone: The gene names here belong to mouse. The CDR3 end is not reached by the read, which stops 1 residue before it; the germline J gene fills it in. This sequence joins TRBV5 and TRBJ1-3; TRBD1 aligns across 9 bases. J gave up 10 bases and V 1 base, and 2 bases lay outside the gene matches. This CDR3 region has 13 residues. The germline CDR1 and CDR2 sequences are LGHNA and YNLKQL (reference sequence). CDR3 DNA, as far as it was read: TGTGCCAGCAGCCAAGCCGGGACAGGGACGCTCTAT. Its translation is CASSQAGTGTLY. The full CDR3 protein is CASSQAGTGTLYF.

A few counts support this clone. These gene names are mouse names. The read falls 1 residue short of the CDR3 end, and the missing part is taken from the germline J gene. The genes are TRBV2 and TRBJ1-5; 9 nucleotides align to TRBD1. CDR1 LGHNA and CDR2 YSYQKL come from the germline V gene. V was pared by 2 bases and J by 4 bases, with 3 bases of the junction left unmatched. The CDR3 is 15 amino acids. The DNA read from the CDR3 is TGTGCCAGCAGCCAACCGGGACAGGGAAACCAGGCTCCGCTT. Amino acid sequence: CASSQPGQGNQAPL. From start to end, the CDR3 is CASSQPGQGNQAPLF.

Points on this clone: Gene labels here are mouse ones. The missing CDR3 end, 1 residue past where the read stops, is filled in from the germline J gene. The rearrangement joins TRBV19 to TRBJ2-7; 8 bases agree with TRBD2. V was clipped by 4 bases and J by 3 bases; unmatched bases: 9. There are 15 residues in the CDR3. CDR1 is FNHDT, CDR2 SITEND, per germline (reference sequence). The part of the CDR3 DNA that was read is TGTGCCAGCAGTCCGACTGGGGAGCGACTCTATGAACAGTAC. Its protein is CASSPTGERLYEQY. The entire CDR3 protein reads CASSPTGERLYEQYF.

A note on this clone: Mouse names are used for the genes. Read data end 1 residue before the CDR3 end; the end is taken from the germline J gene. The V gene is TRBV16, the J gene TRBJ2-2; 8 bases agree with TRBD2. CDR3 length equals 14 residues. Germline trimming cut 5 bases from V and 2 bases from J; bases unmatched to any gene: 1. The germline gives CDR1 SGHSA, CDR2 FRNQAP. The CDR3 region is CASSRTGNTGQLYF. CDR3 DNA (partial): TGTGCAAGCAGCAGGACTGGGAACACCGGGCAGCTCTAC.

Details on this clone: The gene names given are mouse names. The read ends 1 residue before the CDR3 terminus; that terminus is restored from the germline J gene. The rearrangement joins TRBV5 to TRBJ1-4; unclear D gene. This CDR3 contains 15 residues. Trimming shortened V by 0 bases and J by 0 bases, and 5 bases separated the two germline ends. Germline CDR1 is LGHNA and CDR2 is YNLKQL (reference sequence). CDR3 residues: CASSQEQFSNERLFF. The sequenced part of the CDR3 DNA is TGTGCCAGCAGCCAAGAGCAATTTTCCAACGAAAGATTATTT.

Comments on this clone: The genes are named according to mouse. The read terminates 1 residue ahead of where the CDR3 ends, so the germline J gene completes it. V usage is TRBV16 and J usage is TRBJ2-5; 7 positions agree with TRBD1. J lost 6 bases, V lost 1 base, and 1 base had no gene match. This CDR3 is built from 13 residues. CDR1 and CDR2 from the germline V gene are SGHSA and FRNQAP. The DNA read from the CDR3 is TGTGCAAGCAGCTTAGTCAGGGGGGACACCCAGTAC. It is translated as CASSLVRGDTQY. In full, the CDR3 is CASSLVRGDTQYF.

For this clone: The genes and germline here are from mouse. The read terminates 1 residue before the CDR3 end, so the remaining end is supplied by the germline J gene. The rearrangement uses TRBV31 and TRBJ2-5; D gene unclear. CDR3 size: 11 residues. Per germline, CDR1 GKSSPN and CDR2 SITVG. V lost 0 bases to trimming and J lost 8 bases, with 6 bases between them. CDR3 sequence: CAWSLRGTQYF. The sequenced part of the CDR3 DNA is TGTGCCTGGAGTCTACGAGGCACCCAGTAC.

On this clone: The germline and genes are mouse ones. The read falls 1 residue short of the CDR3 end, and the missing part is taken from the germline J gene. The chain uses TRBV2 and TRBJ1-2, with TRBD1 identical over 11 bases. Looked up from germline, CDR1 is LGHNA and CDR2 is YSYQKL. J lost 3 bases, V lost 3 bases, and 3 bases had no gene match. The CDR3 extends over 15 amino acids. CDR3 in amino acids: CASSQGTGGDSDYTF. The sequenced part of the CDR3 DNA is TGTGCCAGCAGCCAGGGGACAGGGGGGGACTCCGACTACACC.

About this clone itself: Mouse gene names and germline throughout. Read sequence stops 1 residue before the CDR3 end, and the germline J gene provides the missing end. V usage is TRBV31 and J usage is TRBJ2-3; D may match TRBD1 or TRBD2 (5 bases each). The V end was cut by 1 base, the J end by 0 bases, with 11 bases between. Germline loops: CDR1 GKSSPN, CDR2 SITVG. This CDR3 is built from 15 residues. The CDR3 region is CAWSRGAPSAETLYF. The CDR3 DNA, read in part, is TGTGCCTGGAGTCGAGGGGCCCCTAGTGCAGAAACGCTGTAT.

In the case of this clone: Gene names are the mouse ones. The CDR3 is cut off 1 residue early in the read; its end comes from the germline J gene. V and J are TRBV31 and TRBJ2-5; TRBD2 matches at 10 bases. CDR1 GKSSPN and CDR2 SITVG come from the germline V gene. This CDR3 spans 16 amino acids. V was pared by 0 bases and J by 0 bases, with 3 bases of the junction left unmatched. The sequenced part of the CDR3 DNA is TGTGCCTGGAGTCTAGACTGGGGGGTTAACCAAGACACCCAGTAC. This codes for CAWSLDWGVNQDTQY. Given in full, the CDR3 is CAWSLDWGVNQDTQYF.